A selection of T cell receptor beta chains follows, all from one sample in a study of CD8+ T cells in alopecia areata. Produced via immunoSEQ multiplex PCR; TCRdb's table is partial and in-frame only. There are around 140,000 clones in the sample; 45% to 60% occur only once, and approximately 15% lies in the top ten. The sample here was CD8+ T cells sorted from blood, taken at week 4, from a patient treated with tofacitinib. These receptors came from a human donor with alopecia areata. Each CDR3 is given with its conserved first and last residue. The D gene is left open where the match is weak. Expanded clones are given a class, and other clones once, few, many or no size at all.

v_call	clone_size	j_call	d_call	cdr3_nt	cdr3_aa
TRBV13	few	TRBJ2-4	.	TGTGCCAGCAGCTTATCGGCCGAAAACATTCAGTACTTC	CASSLSAENIQYF
TRBV7-9	.	TRBJ2-1	.	TGTGCCAGCAGCTTAGCACAGGGCCTCTACAATGAGCAGTTCTTC	CASSLAQGLYNEQFF
TRBV25-1	.	TRBJ1-1	.	TGTGCCAGCAGTGATCCTTCAGGGGAGAACACTGAAGCTTTCTTT	CASSDPSGENTEAFF
TRBV5-6	.	TRBJ2-1	TRBD2	TGTGCCAGCAGCTGGATGAATAGCGGGGAGCAGTTCTTC	CASSWMNSGEQFF
TRBV9	few	TRBJ1-5	.	TGTGCCAGCAGCGTGACGGGACACCTCAATCAGCCCCAGCATTTT	CASSVTGHLNQPQHF
TRBV9	.	TRBJ1-1	.	TGTGCCAGCAGCGTAGGGGGGACTGAAGCTTTCTTT	CASSVGGTEAFF
TRBV29-1	.	TRBJ1-2	.	TGCAGCGTTGAGGAGGACAACGCTGGCTACACCTTC	CSVEEDNAGYTF
TRBV27	.	TRBJ2-7	.	TGTGCCAGCAGTTTAGGCAAGGGGCTCTACGAGCAGTACTTC	CASSLGKGLYEQYF
TRBV5-6	few	TRBJ1-5	.	TGTGCCAGCAGCTGGGGGGCGCGAAATCAGCCCCAGCATTTT	CASSWGARNQPQHF
TRBV6-5	.	TRBJ2-2	.	TGTGCCAGCAGTAACAGCGCGAACACCGGGGAGCTGTTTTTT	CASSNSANTGELFF
TRBV27	once	TRBJ2-7	.	TGTGCCAGCAGCTCCCCATACGAGCAGTACTTC	CASSSPYEQYF
TRBV7-9	few	TRBJ2-2	.	TGTGCCAGCAGGGTCAGGGGAAACACCGGGGAGCTGTTTTTT	CASRVRGNTGELFF
TRBV19	.	TRBJ2-1	.	TGTGCCAGTAGTCCCTCCTCCTACAATGAGCAGTTCTTC	CASSPSSYNEQFF
TRBV6-5	few	TRBJ1-1	.	TGTGCCAGCAGTTTGGGGGGACCCTGGGGAACTGAAGCTTTCTTT	CASSLGGPWGTEAFF
TRBV5-5	.	TRBJ2-4	.	TGTGCCAGCAGCTTTGGGGGTCCACCATCCCTTCAGTACTTC	CASSFGGPPSLQYF
TRBV27	.	TRBJ1-2	TRBD1	TGTGCCAGCAGCTCCCCCGGGACAGGGTTGGGCTACACCTTC	CASSSPGTGLGYTF
TRBV27	.	TRBJ2-1	.	TGTGCCAGCAGTTACTCGACTGGAAGCTACAATGAGCAGTTCTTC	CASSYSTGSYNEQFF
TRBV10-3	.	TRBJ2-3	TRBD1	TGTGCCATCAGTGAGCCTGGGACAGCCCCAGATACGCAGTATTTT	CAISEPGTAPDTQYF
TRBV21-1	.	TRBJ1-6	.	TGTGCCAGCAGCACCGGGCAGGGTTGGAATTCACCCCTCCACTTT	CASSTGQGWNSPLHF
TRBV4-1	few	TRBJ2-1	.	TGCGCCAGCAGCCATCCCGTCGGGCCTGGTTACAATGAGCAGTTCTTC	CASSHPVGPGYNEQFF
TRBV29-1	.	TRBJ2-7	TRBD1	TGCAGCGTTGTAGGGGGCCTCTACGAGCAGTACTTC	CSVVGGLYEQYF
TRBV30	few	TRBJ2-3	.	TGTGCCTGGAGTGTAGTAGGTTTTAGCACAGATACGCAGTATTTT	CAWSVVGFSTDTQYF
TRBV13	.	TRBJ1-4	.	TGTGCCAGCAGCTCCAGTACAGGGTCGGATGAAAAACTGTTTTTT	CASSSSTGSDEKLFF
TRBV14	few	TRBJ2-7	.	TGTGCCAGCAGTCACTCCGGGGTAAGCTACGAGCAGTACTTC	CASSHSGVSYEQYF
TRBV5-6	.	TRBJ2-7	.	TGTGCCAGCAGCCGGGCCCAATCCTACGAGCAGTACTTC	CASSRAQSYEQYF
TRBV7-9	few	TRBJ2-1	.	TGTGCCAGCAGCTTAGTTCGAGACAATGAGCAGTTCTTC	CASSLVRDNEQFF
TRBV7-9	.	TRBJ2-4	.	TGTGCCAGCAGCAGGACCGGGACCCGGGGAGGCGAAAACATTCAGTACTTC	CASSRTGTRGGENIQYF
TRBV10-3	few	TRBJ2-3	TRBD1	TGTGCCATCAGTGACCTTGGACAGGCCCTAACAGATACGCAGTATTTT	CAISDLGQALTDTQYF
TRBV7-9	.	TRBJ1-1	.	TGTGCCAGCAGCTTGGACAACACTGAAGCTTTCTTT	CASSLDNTEAFF
TRBV18	.	TRBJ1-4	.	TGTGCCAGCTCACCAGAGGCCGGGACAACTGAAAAACTGTTTTTT	CASSPEAGTTEKLFF
TRBV9	few	TRBJ2-1	TRBD2	TGTGCCAGCAGCGTAGGTGGCGGCGGGGGGGCCAGGGAGCAGTTCTTC	CASSVGGGGGAREQFF
TRBV9	.	TRBJ2-1	.	TGTGCCAGCAGCGTAGGAGGGGATGAGCAGTTCTTC	CASSVGGDEQFF
TRBV14	.	TRBJ2-1	.	TGTGCCAGCAGCCAAGATCCGGCCCCGCGGGATGAGCAGTTCTTC	CASSQDPAPRDEQFF
TRBV5-6	.	TRBJ2-5	.	TGTGCCAGCAGCTCTGGACAGACCCAAGAGACCCAGTACTTC	CASSSGQTQETQYF
TRBV9	.	TRBJ2-3	.	TGTGCCAGCAGCGTAGGAGGCGGCTCAGATACGCAGTATTTT	CASSVGGGSDTQYF
TRBV11-2	many	TRBJ2-1	.	TGTGCCAGCAGCTTAGGAGCAGGCACATCCTACAATGAGCAGTTCTTC	CASSLGAGTSYNEQFF
TRBV9	.	TRBJ2-7	.	TGTGCCAGCAGCGTAGAATCTAACTCCTACGAGCAGTACTTC	CASSVESNSYEQYF
TRBV2	.	TRBJ1-1	.	TGTGCCAGCAGTGAAGGGGGCTACACTGAAGCTTTCTTT	CASSEGGYTEAFF
TRBV7-2	few	TRBJ1-1	.	TGTGCCAGCAGCTTAGATGCAGGGCATAGTGAAGCTTTCTTT	CASSLDAGHSEAFF
TRBV9	.	TRBJ2-3	TRBD2	TGTGCCAGCGGGACTAGCGGGGGGCATGGAGATACGCAGTATTTT	CASGTSGGHGDTQYF
TRBV19	many	TRBJ1-1	TRBD1	TGTGCCAGCGGGGAACAGGGGGCGTCTGAAGCTTTCTTT	CASGEQGASEAFF
TRBV7-9	few	TRBJ2-7	.	TGTGCCAGCAGCTTTGGGCAGGGTGAGCAGTACTTC	CASSFGQGEQYF
TRBV7-8	.	TRBJ2-7	.	TGTGCCAGCAGCACAGGGACCCTCAATATACCCTACGAGCAGTACTTC	CASSTGTLNIPYEQYF
TRBV7-9	.	TRBJ2-1	.	TGTGCCAGCAGCGACCTGGTCGAGCAGTTCTTC	CASSDLVEQFF
TRBV25-1	.	TRBJ2-7	TRBD2	TGTGCCAGCAGCCCGGGACTAGCCACCTACGAGCAGTACTTC	CASSPGLATYEQYF
TRBV29-1	few	TRBJ1-2	TRBD1	TGCAGCGTCGATAGGACAGGCCATTATGGCTACACCTTC	CSVDRTGHYGYTF
TRBV30	.	TRBJ1-2	TRBD1	TGTGCCTGGGACCGATCTTCAATTGGACAGGGGGATGGCTACACCTTC	CAWDRSSIGQGDGYTF
TRBV6-5	.	TRBJ2-2	TRBD1	TGTGCCAGCAGTTACGTGACAGGGATCCCCGGGGAGCTGTTTTTT	CASSYVTGIPGELFF
TRBV29-1	.	TRBJ1-2	.	TGCAGCGTTGATCTCAGTGACTATGGCTACACCTTC	CSVDLSDYGYTF
TRBV29-1	.	TRBJ2-1	.	TGCAGCGTTGAAGAAGAGTCGGTGGGTGATGAGCAGTTCTTC	CSVEEESVGDEQFF
TRBV6-5	.	TRBJ2-7	.	TGTGCCAGCAGTTACCGAACAGGGTCCTACGAGCAGTACTTC	CASSYRTGSYEQYF
TRBV14	.	TRBJ1-4	.	TGTGCCAGCAGCCAAGGACACGGGAATGAAAAACTGTTTTTT	CASSQGHGNEKLFF